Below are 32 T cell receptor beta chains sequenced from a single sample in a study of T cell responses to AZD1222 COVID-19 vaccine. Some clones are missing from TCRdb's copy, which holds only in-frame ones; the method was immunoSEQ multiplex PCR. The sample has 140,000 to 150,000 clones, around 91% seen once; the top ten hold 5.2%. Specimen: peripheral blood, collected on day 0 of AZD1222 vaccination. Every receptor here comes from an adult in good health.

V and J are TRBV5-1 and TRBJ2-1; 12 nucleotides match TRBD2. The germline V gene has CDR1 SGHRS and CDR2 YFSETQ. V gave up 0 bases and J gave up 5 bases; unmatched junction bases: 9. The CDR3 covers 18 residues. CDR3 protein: CASSLGNGLAGRHNEQFF. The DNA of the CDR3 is TGCGCCAGCAGCTTGGGGAATGGACTAGCGGGGCGACACAATGAGCAGTTCTTC.

The CDR3 is CASSRTGYMNTEAFF. The CDR3 DNA reads as TGTGCCAGCAGCAGGACAGGGTATATGAACACTGAAGCTTTCTTT. The V and J genes are TRBV7-9 and TRBJ1-1, with 8 bases lining up with TRBD1. Germline CDR1 reads SEHNR; CDR2 reads FQNEAQ (reference sequence). Germline trimming cut 5 bases from V and 0 bases from J; bases unmatched to any gene: 5. The CDR3 length is 15 residues.

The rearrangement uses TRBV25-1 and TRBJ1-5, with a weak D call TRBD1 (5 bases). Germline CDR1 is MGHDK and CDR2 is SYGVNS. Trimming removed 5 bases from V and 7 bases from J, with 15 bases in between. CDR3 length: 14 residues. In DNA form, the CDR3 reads TGTGCCAGCAGTCCCGAGAGGGGAGAACAGCCCCAGCATTTT. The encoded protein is CASSPERGEQPQHF.

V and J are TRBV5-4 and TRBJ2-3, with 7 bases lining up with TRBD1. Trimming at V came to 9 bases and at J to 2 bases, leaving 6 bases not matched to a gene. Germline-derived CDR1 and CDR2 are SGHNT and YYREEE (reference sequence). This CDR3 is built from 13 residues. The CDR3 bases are TGTGCCACCACCGACAGGGTCACAGATACGCAGTATTTT. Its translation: CATTDRVTDTQYF.

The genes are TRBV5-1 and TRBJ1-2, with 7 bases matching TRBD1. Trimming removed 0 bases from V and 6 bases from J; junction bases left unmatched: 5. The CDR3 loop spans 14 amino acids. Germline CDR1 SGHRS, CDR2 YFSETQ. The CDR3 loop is CASSLAGQGDGYTF. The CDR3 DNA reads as TGCGCCAGCAGCTTGGCCGGGCAGGGGGATGGCTACACCTTC.

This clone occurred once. This chain's CDR3 is CASGGQGADTQYF. CDR3 in DNA: TGTGCCAGCGGCGGACAGGGTGCAGATACGCAGTATTTT. The J gene is TRBJ2-3, the V gene TRBV3-1 (or the pseudogene TRBV3-2), with 8 bases lining up with TRBD1. V lost 8 bases, J lost 4 bases, and 5 bases stayed unmatched. The CDR3 has 13 residues. Germline values: CDR1 LGHDT, CDR2 YNNKEL (reference sequence).

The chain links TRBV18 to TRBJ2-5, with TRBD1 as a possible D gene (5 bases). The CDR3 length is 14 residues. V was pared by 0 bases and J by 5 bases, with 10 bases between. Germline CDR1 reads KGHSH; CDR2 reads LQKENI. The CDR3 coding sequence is TGTGCCAGCTCACCACCGAGACAGAGGGAGACCCAGTACTTC. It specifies CASSPPRQRETQYF.

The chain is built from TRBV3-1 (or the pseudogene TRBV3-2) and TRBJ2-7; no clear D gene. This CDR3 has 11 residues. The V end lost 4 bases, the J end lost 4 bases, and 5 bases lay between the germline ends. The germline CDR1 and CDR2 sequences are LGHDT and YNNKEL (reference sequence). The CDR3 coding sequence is TGTGCCAGCAGCCCCGGGTACGAGCAGTACTTC. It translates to CASSPGYEQYF.

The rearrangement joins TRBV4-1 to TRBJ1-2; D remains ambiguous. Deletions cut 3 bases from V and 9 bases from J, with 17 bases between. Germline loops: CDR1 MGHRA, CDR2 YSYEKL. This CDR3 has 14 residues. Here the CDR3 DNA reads TGCGCCAGCAGCCATTTGGACGAAGATTTCCGCTACACCTTC. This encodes CASSHLDEDFRYTF.

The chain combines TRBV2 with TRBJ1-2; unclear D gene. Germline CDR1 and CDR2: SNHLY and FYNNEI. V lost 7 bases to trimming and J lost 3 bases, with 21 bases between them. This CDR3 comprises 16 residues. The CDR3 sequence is CASIDSTEASYYGYTF. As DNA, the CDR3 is TGTGCCAGCATCGACTCCACCGAGGCTAGCTACTATGGCTACACCTTC.

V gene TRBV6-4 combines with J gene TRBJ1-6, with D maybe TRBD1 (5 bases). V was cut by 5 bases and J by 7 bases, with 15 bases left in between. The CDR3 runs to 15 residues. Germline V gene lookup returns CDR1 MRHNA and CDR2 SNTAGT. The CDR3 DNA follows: TGTGCCAGCAGTCGGTCCCGGGACGGGAATTCACCCCTCCACTTT. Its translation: CASSRSRDGNSPLHF.

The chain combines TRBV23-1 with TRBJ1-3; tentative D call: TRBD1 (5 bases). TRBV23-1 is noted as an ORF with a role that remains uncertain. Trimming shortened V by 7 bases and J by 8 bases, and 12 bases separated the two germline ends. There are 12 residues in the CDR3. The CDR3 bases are TGCGCCAGCACTCTGGGAGGGGACACCATATATTTT. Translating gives CASTLGGDTIYF.

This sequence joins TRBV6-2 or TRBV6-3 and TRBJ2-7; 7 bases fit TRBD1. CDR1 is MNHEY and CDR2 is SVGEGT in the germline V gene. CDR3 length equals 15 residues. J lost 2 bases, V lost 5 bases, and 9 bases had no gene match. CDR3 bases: TGTGCCAGCAGTCCCTCCCGGACAGGCACCTACGAGCAGTACTTC. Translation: CASSPSRTGTYEQYF.

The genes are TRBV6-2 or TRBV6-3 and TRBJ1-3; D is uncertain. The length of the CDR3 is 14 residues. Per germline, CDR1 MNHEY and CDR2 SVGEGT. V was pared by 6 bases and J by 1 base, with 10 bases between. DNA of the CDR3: TGTGCCAGCAGCTTGCGGGTATCTGGAAACACCATATATTTT. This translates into CASSLRVSGNTIYF.

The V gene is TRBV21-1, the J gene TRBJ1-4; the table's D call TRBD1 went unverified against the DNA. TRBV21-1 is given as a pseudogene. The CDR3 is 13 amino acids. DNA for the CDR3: TGTGCCAGCAATACAGGGGTTCGCGAAAAACTGTTTTTT. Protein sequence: CASNTGVREKLFF.

In nucleotides, the CDR3 is TGTGCCAGCAGCAGGGGTCTTGAACAGCCCCAGCATTTT. This translates into CASSRGLEQPQHF. The rearrangement joins TRBV7-9 to TRBJ1-5; TRBD1 is a possible D gene (5 bases). This CDR3 is 13 amino acids long. Germline V gene lookup returns CDR1 SEHNR and CDR2 FQNEAQ (reference sequence). V lost 5 bases and J lost 7, with 12 bases in between.

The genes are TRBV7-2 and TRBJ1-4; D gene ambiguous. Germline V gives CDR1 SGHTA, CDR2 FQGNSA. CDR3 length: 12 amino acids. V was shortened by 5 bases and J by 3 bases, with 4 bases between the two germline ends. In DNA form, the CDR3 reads TGTGCCAGCAGCCGGTCTAATGAAAAACTGTTTTTT. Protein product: CASSRSNEKLFF.

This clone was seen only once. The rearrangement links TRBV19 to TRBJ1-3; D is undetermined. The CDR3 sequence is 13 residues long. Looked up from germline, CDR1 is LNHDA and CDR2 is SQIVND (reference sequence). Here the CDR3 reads CASIPLSGNTIYF. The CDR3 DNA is TGTGCTTCTATCCCCCTCTCTGGAAACACCATATATTTT. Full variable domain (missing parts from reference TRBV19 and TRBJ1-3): DGGITQSPKYLFRKEGQNVTLSCEQNLNHDAMYWYRQDPGQGLRLIYYSQIVNDFQKGDIAEGYSVSREKKESFPLTVTSAQKNPTAFYLCASIPLSGNTIYFGEGSWLTVV.

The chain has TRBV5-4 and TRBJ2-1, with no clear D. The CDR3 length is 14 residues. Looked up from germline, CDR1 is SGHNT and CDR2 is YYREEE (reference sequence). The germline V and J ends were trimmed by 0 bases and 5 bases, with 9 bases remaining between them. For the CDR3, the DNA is TGTGCCAGCAGCTTGGTCAGGTCCCACAATGAGCAGTTCTTC. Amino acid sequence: CASSLVRSHNEQFF.

The CDR3 sequence: CASSFGPARGYTF. DNA for the CDR3: TGTGCCAGCAGTTTCGGGCCAGCGAGGGGCTACACCTTC. The chain recombines TRBV6-2 or TRBV6-3 with TRBJ1-2; D ambiguous. The CDR3 consists of 13 residues. Deletions cut 4 bases from V and 8 bases from J, with 14 bases between. In germline, CDR1 is MNHEY, CDR2 SVGEGT.

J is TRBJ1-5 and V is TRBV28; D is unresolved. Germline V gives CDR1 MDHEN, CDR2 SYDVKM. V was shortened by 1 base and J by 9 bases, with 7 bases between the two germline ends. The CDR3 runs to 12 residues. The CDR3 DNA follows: TGTGCCAGCAGTTTATCCCGACCGCCCCAGCATTTT. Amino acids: CASSLSRPPQHF. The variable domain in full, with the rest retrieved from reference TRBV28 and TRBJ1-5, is DVKVTQSSRYLVKRTGEKVFLECVQDMDHENMFWYRQDPGLGLRLIYFSYDVKMKEKGDIPEGYSVSREKKERFSLILESASTNQTSMYLCASSLSRPPQHFGDGTRLSIL.

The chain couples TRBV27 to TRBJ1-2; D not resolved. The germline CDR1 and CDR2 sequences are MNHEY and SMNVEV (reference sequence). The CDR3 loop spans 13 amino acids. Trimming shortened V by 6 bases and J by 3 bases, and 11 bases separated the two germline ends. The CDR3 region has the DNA TGTGCCAGCAGGGATGAGGGCTACTATGGCTACACCTTC. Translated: CASRDEGYYGYTF.

Here the CDR3 reads CASSFGWGTEAFF. For the CDR3, the DNA is TGTGCCAGCAGCTTTGGCTGGGGCACTGAAGCTTTCTTT. The chain couples TRBV5-6 to TRBJ1-1; unclear D gene. Trimming cost V 2 bases and J 4 bases, with 9 bases left between them. This CDR3 has 13 amino acids. Germline V gene lookup returns CDR1 SGHDT and CDR2 YYEEEE.

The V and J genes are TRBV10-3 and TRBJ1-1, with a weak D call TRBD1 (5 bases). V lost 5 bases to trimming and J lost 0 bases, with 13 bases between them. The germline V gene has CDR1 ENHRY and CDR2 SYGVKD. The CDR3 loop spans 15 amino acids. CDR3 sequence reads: CAISIKGTMNTEAFF. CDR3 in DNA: TGTGCCATCAGTATAAAAGGGACGATGAACACTGAAGCTTTCTTT.

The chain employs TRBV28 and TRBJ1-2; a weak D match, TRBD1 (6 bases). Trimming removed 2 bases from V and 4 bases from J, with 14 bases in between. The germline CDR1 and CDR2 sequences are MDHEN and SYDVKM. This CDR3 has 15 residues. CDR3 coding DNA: TGTGCCAGCAGTTTAATGGGGGGCGGGTCCTATGGCTACACCTTC. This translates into CASSLMGGGSYGYTF.

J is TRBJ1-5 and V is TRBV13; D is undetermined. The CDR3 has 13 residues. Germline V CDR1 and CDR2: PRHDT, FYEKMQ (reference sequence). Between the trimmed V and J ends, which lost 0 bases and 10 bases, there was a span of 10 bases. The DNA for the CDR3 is TGTGCCAGCAGCTTAGGTAAGGATCGACCCCAGCATTTT. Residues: CASSLGKDRPQHF.

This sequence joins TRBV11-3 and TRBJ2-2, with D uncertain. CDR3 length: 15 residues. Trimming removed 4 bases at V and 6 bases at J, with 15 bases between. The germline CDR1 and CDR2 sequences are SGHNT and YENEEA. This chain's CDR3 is CASSSRQDQAGELFF. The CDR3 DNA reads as TGTGCCAGCAGCTCACGGCAGGACCAGGCCGGGGAGCTGTTTTTT.

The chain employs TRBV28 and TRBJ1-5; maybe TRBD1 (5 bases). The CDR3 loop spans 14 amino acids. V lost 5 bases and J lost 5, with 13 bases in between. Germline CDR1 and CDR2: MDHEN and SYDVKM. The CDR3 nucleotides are TGTGCCAGCAGTCCCCAGGGCCTTGATCAGCCCCAGCATTTT. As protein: CASSPQGLDQPQHF.

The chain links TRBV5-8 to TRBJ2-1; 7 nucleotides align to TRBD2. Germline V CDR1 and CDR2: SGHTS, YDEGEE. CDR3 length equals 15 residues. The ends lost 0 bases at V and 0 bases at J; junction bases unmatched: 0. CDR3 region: CASSLGTSSYNEQFF. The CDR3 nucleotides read TGTGCCAGCAGCTTGGGGACTAGCTCCTACAATGAGCAGTTCTTC.

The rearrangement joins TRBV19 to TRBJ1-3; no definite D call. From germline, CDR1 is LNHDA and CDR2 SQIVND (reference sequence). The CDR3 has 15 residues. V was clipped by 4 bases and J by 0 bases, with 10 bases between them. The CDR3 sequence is CASSNQGNSGNTIYF. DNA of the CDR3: TGTGCCAGTAGTAACCAAGGAAACTCTGGAAACACCATATATTTT. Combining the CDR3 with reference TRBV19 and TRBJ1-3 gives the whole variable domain DGGITQSPKYLFRKEGQNVTLSCEQNLNHDAMYWYRQDPGQGLRLIYYSQIVNDFQKGDIAEGYSVSREKKESFPLTVTSAQKNPTAFYLCASSNQGNSGNTIYFGEGSWLTVV.

CDR3 sequence (DNA): TGTGCCAGCAGCCAAGTTGCCGGGGAGACCCAGTACTTC. It codes for CASSQVAGETQYF. The rearrangement links TRBV3-1 (or the pseudogene TRBV3-2) to TRBJ2-5; no reliable D call. The CDR3 length is 13 residues. CDR1 LGHDT and CDR2 YNNKEL come from the germline V gene (reference sequence). V was trimmed by 1 base and J by 5 bases, leaving 8 bases between them.

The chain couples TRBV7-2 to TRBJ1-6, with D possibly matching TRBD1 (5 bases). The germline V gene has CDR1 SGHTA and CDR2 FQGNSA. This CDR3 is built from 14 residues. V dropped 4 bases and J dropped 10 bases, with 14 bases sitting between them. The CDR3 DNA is TGTGCCAGCAGCTGGAGCCAGGGAAACTCACCCCTCCACTTT. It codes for CASSWSQGNSPLHF.